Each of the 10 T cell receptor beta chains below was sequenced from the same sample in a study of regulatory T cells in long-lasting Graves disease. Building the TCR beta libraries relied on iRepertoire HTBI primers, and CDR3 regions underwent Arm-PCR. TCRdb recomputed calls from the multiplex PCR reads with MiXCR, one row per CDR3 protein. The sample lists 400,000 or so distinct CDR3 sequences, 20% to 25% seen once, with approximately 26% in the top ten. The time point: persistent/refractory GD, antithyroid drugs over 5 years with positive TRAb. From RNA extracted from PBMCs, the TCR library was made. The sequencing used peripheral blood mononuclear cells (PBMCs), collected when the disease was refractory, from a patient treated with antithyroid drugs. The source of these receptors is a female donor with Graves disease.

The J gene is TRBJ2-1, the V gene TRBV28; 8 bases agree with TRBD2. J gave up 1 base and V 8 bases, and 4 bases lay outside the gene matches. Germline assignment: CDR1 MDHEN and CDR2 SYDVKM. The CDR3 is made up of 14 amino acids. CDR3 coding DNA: TGTGCCAGCCTCGGGGGGGGGTCCTACAATGAGCAGTTCTTC. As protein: CASLGGGSYNEQFF.

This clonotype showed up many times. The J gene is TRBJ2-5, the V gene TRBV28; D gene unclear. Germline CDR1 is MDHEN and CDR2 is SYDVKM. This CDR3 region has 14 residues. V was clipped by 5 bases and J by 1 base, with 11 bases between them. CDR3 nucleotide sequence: TGTGCCAGCAGTACCCCCCTCGTCCAAGAGACCCAGTACTTC. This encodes CASSTPLVQETQYF. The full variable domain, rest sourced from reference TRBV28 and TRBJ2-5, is DVKVTQSSRYLVKRTGEKVFLECVQDMDHENMFWYRQDPGLGLRLIYFSYDVKMKEKGDIPEGYSVSREKKERFSLILESASTNQTSMYLCASSTPLVQETQYFGPGTRLLVL.

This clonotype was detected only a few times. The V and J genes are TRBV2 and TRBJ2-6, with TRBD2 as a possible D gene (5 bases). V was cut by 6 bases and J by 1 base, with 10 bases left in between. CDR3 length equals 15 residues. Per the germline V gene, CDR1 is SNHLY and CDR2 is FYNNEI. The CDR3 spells CASSDYSSGANVLTF. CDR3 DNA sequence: TGTGCCAGCAGCGACTACAGTTCTGGGGCCAACGTCCTGACTTTC. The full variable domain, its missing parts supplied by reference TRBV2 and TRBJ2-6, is EPEVTQTPSHQVTQMGQEVILRCVPISNHLYFYWYRQILGQKVEFLVSFYNNEISEKSEIFDDQFSVERPDGSNFTLKIRSTKLEDSAMYFCASSDYSSGANVLTFGAGSRLTVL.

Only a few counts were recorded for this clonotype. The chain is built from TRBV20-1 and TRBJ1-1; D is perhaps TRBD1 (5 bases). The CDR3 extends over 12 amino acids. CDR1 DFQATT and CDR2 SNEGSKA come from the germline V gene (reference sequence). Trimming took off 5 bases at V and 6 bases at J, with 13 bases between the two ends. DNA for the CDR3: TGCAGTGCTCCCTCAGGGACTCCTGAAGCTTTCTTT. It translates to CSAPSGTPEAFF.

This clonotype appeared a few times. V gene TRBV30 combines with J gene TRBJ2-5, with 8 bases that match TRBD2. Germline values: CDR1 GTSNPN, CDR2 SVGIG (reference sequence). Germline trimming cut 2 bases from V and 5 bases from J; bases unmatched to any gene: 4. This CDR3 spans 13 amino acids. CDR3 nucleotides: TGTGCCTGGAGTCCGGGAGGGCCGGAGACCCAGTACTTC. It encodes CAWSPGGPETQYF.

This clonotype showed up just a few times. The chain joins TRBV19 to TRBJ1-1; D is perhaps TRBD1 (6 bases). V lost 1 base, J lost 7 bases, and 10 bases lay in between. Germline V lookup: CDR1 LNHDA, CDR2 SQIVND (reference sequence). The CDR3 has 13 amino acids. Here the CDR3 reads CASSIGGGFEAFF. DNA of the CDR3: TGTGCCAGTAGTATAGGAGGGGGGTTTGAAGCTTTCTTT.

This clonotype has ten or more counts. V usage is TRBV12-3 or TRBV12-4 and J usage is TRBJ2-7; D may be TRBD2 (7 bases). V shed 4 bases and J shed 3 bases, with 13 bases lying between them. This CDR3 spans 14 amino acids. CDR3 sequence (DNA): TGTGCCAGCAGTTCACAGGGAGGGAGCTACGAGCAGTACTTC. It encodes CASSSQGGSYEQYF.

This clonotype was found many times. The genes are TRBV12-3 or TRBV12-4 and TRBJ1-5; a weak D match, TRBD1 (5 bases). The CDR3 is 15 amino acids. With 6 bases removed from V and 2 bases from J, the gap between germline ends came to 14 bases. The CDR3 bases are TGTGCCAGCAGCGGAATCAGGGAGGGCAATCAGCCCCAGCATTTT. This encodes CASSGIREGNQPQHF.

CDR3 in DNA: TGCAGTGCTAGAGCACCCGGACTAGCGGACTTCTACGAGCAGTACTTC. Protein product: CSARAPGLADFYEQYF. The chain recombines TRBV20-1 with TRBJ2-7; 10 nucleotides match TRBD2. Germline CDR1 reads DFQATT; CDR2 reads SNEGSKA (reference sequence). V was pared by 1 base and J by 3 bases, with 9 bases of the junction left unmatched. The length of the CDR3 is 16 residues.

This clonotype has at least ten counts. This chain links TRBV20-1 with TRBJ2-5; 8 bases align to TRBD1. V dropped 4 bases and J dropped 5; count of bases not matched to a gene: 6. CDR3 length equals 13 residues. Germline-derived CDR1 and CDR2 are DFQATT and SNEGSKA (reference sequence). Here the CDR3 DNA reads TGCAGTGCTAAGGGACAGGTCGTGGAGACCCAGTACTTC. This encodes CSAKGQVVETQYF.